This TCR beta chain was sequenced for a study of glioma-infiltrating T cells. This clonotype was counted many times. The antigen is unknown. Using RNA template, CDR3s of TCR alpha and beta were amplified with iRepertoire arm-PCR. Input was roughly 95-400 ng of tissue mRNA or PBMC total RNA. TCRdb fed the multiplex PCR reads into MiXCR, producing one record per CDR3 protein. Of roughly 120,000 distinct CDR3 sequences listed, roughly 20% are singletons. Findings of the study overall: CDR3 overlap between tissue and blood was very small. Tissue-blood divergence was below expectation in non-neoplastic patients, above in gliomas.

Sequenced input: glioma tissue, nonneoplastic brain tissue, or PBMCs (not recorded which). The clonotype was recovered from a human donor with low-grade glioma or glioblastoma, undergoing nonglioma brain surgery, or in good health (not recorded which).

DNA of the CDR3: TGCAGCGTTGAATTGTCCCTGACCTCAAGTAGTGAAAAACTGTTTTTT. Translation gives CSVELSLTSSSEKLFF. The gene calls are TRBV29-1 and TRBJ1-4, with D unclear. Looked up from germline, CDR1 is SQVTM and CDR2 is ANQGSEA. This CDR3 comprises 16 residues. V lost 2 bases and J 7 bases, leaving 20 bases between the germline ends.